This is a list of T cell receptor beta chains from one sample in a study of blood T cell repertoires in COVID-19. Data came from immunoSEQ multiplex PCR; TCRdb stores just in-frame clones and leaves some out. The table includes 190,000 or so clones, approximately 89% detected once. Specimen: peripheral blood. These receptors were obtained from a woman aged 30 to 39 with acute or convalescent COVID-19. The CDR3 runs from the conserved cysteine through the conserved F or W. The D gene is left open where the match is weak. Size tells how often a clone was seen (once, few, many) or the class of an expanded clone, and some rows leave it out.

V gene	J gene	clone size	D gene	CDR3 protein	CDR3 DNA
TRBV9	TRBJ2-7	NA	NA	CASSRQDTYEQYF	TGTGCCAGCAGTAGGCAGGACACCTACGAGCAGTACTTC
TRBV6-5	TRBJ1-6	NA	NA	CASSTKGAYNSPLHF	TGTGCCAGCAGTACTAAGGGGGCCTATAATTCACCCCTCCACTTT
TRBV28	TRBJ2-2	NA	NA	CAGRDSHSELFF	TGTGCCGGCCGGGACTCCCACTCGGAGCTGTTTTTT
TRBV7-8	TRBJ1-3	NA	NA	CASSLEPTGNTIYF	TGTGCCAGCAGCTTAGAGCCTACTGGAAACACCATATATTTT
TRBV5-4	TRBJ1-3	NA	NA	CASSHDRPGNTIYF	TGTGCCAGCAGCCACGACAGACCTGGAAACACCATATATTTT
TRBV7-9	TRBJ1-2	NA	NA	CASSFPIEGYTF	TGTGCCAGCAGCTTCCCCATCGAGGGCTACACCTTC
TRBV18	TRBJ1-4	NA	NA	CASSLYRVVNEKLFF	TGTGCCAGCTCACTTTACCGGGTGGTAAATGAAAAACTGTTTTTT
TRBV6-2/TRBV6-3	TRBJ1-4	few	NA	CASSWTEEEKLFF	TGTGCCAGCAGTTGGACAGAAGAGGAAAAACTGTTTTTT
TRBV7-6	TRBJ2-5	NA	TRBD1	CASSSPGQTRTQYF	TGTGCCAGCAGCTCTCCGGGACAGACCCGGACCCAGTACTTC
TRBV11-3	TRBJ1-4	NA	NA	CASSLDGKLFF	TGTGCCAGCAGCTTAGACGGAAAACTGTTTTTT
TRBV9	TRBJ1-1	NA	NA	CASSVDAFSEAFF	TGTGCCAGCAGCGTAGACGCGTTCTCGGAAGCTTTCTTT
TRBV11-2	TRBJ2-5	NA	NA	CASSPRPGTQYF	TGTGCCAGCAGCCCTAGACCGGGGACCCAGTACTTC
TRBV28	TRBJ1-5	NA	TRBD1	CASTQTGTNQPQHF	TGTGCCAGCACCCAGACAGGGACGAACCAGCCCCAGCATTTT
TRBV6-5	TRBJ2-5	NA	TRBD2	CATRLYSGSGETQYF	TGTGCCACCCGGCTTTATAGCGGGAGTGGGGAGACCCAGTACTTC
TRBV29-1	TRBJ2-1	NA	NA	CSVVLAWEQFF	TGCAGCGTGGTACTAGCTTGGGAGCAGTTCTTC
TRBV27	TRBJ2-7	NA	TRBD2	CASRLAGGWEQYF	TGTGCCAGCAGACTAGCGGGAGGGTGGGAGCAGTACTTC
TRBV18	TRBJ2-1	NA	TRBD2	CASSPGPSGGFYNEQFF	TGTGCCAGCTCACCAGGCCCTAGCGGGGGTTTCTACAATGAGCAGTTCTTC
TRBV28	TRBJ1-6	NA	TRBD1	CASRPGGKHSPLHF	TGTGCCAGCAGACCAGGGGGAAAGCATTCACCCCTCCACTTT
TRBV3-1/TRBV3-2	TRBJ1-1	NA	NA	CASSQVWAAGEAFF	TGTGCCAGCAGCCAGGTTTGGGCCGCCGGTGAAGCTTTCTTT
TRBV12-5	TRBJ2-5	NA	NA	CASKVGAQETQYF	TGTGCTAGTAAAGTGGGAGCCCAAGAGACCCAGTACTTC
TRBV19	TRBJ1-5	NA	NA	CASSTPRINQPQHF	TGTGCCAGTAGTACCCCGAGGATTAATCAGCCCCAGCATTTT
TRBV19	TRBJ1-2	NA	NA	CASTTTGHYGYTF	TGTGCCAGTACCACCACAGGGCACTATGGCTACACCTTC
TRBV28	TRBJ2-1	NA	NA	CASRLGAYNEQFF	TGTGCCAGCCGACTAGGGGCCTACAATGAGCAGTTCTTC
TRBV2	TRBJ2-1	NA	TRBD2	CASRSGLAGVYAFF	TGTGCCAGCAGGTCGGGACTAGCGGGAGTGTACGCGTTCTTC
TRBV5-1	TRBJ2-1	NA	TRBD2	CASTRGTSGYNEQFF	TGCGCCAGCACTAGAGGTACTAGCGGATACAATGAGCAGTTCTTC
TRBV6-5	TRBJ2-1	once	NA	CASNRGEQFF	TGTGCCAGCAATAGGGGTGAGCAGTTCTTC
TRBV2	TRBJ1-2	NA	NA	CASSQEDARVRGYTF	TGTGCCAGCAGTCAGGAGGATGCTCGAGTTCGTGGCTACACCTTC
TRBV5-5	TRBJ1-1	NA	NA	CASSLSLVQMNTEAFF	TGTGCCAGCAGCTTGAGTTTAGTACAGATGAACACTGAAGCTTTCTTT
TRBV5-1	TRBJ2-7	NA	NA	CASSLVDRLYF	TGCGCCAGCAGCTTGGTAGACAGGTTATACTTC
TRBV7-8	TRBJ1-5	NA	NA	CASSLGREVLHF	TGTGCCAGCAGCTTAGGGAGGGAGGTCCTACATTTT
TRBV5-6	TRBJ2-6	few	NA	CASSLGLSGANVLTF	TGTGCCAGCAGCTTGGGACTCTCTGGGGCCAACGTCCTGACTTTC
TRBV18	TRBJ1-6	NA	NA	CASSPPPTEGSSPLHF	TGTGCCAGCTCACCACCGCCTACGGAGGGCTCATCACCCCTCCACTTT
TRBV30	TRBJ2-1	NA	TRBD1	CAWSRDRGYQQFF	TGTGCCTGGAGCAGGGACAGGGGTTATCAGCAGTTCTTC
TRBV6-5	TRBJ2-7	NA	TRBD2	CASTAGAPYEQYF	TGTGCCAGCACGGCGGGAGCACCCTACGAGCAGTACTTC
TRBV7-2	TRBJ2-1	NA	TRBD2	CASSSWTRRDEQFF	TGTGCCAGCAGCTCGTGGACTAGGAGGGATGAGCAGTTCTTC
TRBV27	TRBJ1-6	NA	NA	CASSLSLRSPLHF	TGTGCCAGCAGTTTATCTCTTCGGTCACCCCTCCACTTT
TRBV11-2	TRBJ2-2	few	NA	CASGLGELFF	TGTGCCAGCGGACTCGGGGAGCTGTTTTTT
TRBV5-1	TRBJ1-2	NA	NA	CASSRRVGMEDYGYTF	TGCGCCAGCAGCCGTCGGGTGGGGATGGAGGACTATGGCTACACCTTC
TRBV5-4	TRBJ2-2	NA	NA	CASSEGLLTGELFF	TGTGCCAGCAGCGAAGGACTTCTAACCGGGGAGCTGTTTTTT
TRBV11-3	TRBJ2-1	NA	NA	CASSPRRTTIEQFF	TGTGCCAGCAGCCCAAGAAGGACTACCATTGAGCAGTTCTTC
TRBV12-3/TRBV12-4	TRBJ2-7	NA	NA	CASSPGSYEQYF	TGTGCCAGCAGCCCCGGCTCCTACGAGCAGTACTTC
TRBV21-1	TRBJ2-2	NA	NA	CSPNPSTGTPPTGELFF	TGTTCCCCCAATCCCTCAACCGGGACACCTCCCACCGGGGAGCTGTTTTTT
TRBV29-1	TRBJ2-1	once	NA	CSVATGPSSYNEQFF	TGCAGCGTCGCGACAGGTCCAAGCTCCTACAATGAGCAGTTCTTC
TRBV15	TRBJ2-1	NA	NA	CATSAEEKQFF	TGTGCCACCAGCGCCGAAGAGAAGCAGTTCTTC
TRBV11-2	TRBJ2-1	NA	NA	CASSLGNLNEQFF	TGTGCCAGCAGCTTGGGCAACCTCAATGAGCAGTTCTTC
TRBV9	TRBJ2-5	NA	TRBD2	CASSVAETSGRGVETQYF	TGTGCCAGCAGCGTAGCTGAGACTAGCGGGAGAGGGGTAGAGACCCAGTACTTC
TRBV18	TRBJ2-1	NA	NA	CASSPPGSSYNEQFF	TGTGCCAGCTCACCACCCGGGAGCTCCTACAATGAGCAGTTCTTC
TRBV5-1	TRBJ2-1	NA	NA	CASSPPSSYNEQFF	TGCGCCAGCAGCCCCCCTAGCTCCTACAATGAGCAGTTCTTC
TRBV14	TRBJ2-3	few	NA	CASSQFGTLADTQYF	TGTGCCAGCAGCCAATTTGGGACTCTGGCAGATACGCAGTATTTT
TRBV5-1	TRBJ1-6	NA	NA	CASSLMGGGNSPLHF	TGCGCCAGCAGCTTGATGGGGGGAGGTAATTCACCCCTCCACTTT
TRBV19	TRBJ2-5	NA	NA	CASSMRARETQYF	TGTGCCAGTAGTATGCGCGCGAGGGAGACCCAGTACTTC
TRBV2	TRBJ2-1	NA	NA	CASSNEVGNEQFF	TGTGCCAGCTCTAACGAAGTCGGCAATGAGCAGTTCTTC
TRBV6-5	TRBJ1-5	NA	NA	CASGEQAEQPQHF	TGTGCCAGCGGAGAACAGGCGGAGCAGCCCCAGCATTTT
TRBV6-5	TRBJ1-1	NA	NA	CASSYSRWSTEAFF	TGTGCCAGCAGTTACTCGCGCTGGAGCACTGAAGCTTTCTTT
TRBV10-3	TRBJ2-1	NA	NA	CAIVFQGRDNEQFF	TGTGCCATCGTGTTTCAGGGCAGAGACAATGAGCAGTTCTTC